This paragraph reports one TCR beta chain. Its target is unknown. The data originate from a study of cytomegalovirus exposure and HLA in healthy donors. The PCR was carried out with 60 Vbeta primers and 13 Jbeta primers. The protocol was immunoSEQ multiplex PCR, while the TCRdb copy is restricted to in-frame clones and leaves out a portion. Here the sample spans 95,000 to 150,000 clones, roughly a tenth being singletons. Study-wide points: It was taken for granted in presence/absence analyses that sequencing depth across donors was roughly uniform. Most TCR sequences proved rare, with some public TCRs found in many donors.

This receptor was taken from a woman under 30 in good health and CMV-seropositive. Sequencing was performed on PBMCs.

CDR3 DNA: TGTGCCAGCAGCCCAAGGACTAGCGGGTACCAAGAGACCCAGTACTTC. It is translated as CASSPRTSGYQETQYF. The chain has TRBV7-9 and TRBJ2-5; 11 bases match TRBD2. Trimming at V came to 5 bases and at J to 0 bases, leaving 5 bases not matched to a gene. CDR1 and CDR2 from the germline V gene are SEHNR and FQNEAQ (reference sequence). The CDR3 consists of 16 residues. Full variable domain (outside the CDR3, taken from reference TRBV7-9 and TRBJ2-5): DTGVSQNPRHKITKRGQNVTFRCDPISEHNRLYWYRQTLGQGPEFLTYFQNEAQLEKSRLLSDRFSAERPKGSFSTLEIQRTEQGDSAMYLCASSPRTSGYQETQYFGPGTRLLVL.